This T cell receptor beta chain was obtained from a study of Tregs in tolerant kidney transplant recipients. Libraries were prepared by immunoSEQ multiplex PCR; TCRdb keeps only in-frame clonotypes and omits some of them. The sample records 100,000 to 150,000 clones, roughly 92% being singletons. With respect to this clone: Its matching antigen is unknown.

The study, taken as a whole, reports: This study did not directly address biological reproducibility.

The sample consisted of CD4+ T cells from blood. This receptor was obtained from a human donor in good health.

The CDR3 DNA reads as TGTGCCAGCAGCTTATTCCCGGGGTGGGGTGAAAAACTGTTTTTT. Protein: CASSLFPGWGEKLFF. V usage is TRBV11-2 and J usage is TRBJ1-4, with unresolved D. The CDR3 loop spans 15 amino acids. Germline CDR1 and CDR2: SGHAT and FQNNGV. Trimming stripped 2 bases from V and 7 bases from J, with 14 bases between.